A single T cell receptor (beta chain) is shown here with its context. This entry is derived from a study of blood T cell repertoires in COVID-19. Across the whole study: COVID-19 samples collected from the United States, Italy and Spain covered acute and convalescent phases.

Assay: immunoSEQ multiplex PCR; the TCRdb copy retains only in-frame clones and omits some. The sample holds fewer than 100,000 clones, about 81% seen once. The CDR3 has 14 amino acids. The V segment lost 6 bases and the J segment 3 bases; nucleotides outside the gene matches: 4. Germline loops: CDR1 SGHTA, CDR2 FQGNSA. The sequenced sample consisted of peripheral blood. The sequence derives from a man aged 65 to 85 with acute or convalescent COVID-19. The rearrangement joins TRBV7-2 to TRBJ2-5, with TRBD2 identical over 10 bases. The DNA for the CDR3 is TGTGCCAGCAGACTAGCGGGGAGGAAAGAGACCCAGTACTTC. This sequence encodes CASRLAGRKETQYF. Complete variable domain (other parts from reference TRBV7-2 and TRBJ2-5): GAGVSQSPSNKVTEKGKDVELRCDPISGHTALYWYRQSLGQGLEFLIYFQGNSAPDKSGLPSDRFSAERTGGSVSTLTIQRTQQEDSAVYLCASRLAGRKETQYFGPGTRLLVL.